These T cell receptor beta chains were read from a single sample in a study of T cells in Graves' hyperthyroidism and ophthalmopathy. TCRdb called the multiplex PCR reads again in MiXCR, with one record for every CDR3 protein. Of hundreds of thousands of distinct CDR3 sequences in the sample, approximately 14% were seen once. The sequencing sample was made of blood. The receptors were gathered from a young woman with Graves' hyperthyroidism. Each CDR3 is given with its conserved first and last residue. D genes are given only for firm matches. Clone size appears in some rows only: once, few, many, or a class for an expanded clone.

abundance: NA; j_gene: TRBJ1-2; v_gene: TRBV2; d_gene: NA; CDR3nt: TGTGCCAGCAGCCAAAGACAGGAGGTGAATGGCTACACCTTC; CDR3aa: CASSQRQEVNGYTF
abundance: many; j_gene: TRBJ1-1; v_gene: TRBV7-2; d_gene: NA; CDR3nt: TGTGCCAGCAGCTTAGCGGGACCCCATGAGTCTGAAGCTTTCTTT; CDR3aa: CASSLAGPHESEAFF
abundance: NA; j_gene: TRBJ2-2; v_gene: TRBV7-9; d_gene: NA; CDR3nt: TGTGCCAGCAGCTCAATCCCCCTGGGACCGAGCACCGGGGAGCTGTTTTTT; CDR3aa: CASSSIPLGPSTGELFF
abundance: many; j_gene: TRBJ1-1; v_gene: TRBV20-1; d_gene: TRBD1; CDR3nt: TGCAGTGCTGGGGGACAGGGGCCCACTGAAGCTTTCTTT; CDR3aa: CSAGGQGPTEAFF
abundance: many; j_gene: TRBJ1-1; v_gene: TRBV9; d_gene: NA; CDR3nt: TGTGCCAGCAGCGCTACGACAGGGAACACTGAAGCTTTCTTT; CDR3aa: CASSATTGNTEAFF
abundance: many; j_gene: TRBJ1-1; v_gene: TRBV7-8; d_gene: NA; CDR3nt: TGTGCCAGCAGCACTCTGTCGAATGAAGCTTTCTTT; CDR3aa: CASSTLSNEAFF
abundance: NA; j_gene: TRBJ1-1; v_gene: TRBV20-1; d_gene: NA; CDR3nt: TGCAGTGCACCCAGGTTCATGAACACTGAAGCTTTCTTT; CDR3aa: CSAPRFMNTEAFF
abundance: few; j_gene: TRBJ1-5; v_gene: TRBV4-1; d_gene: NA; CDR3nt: TGCGCCAGCAGCCAAGAGACCGCATATAGCAATCAGCCCCAGCATTTT; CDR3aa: CASSQETAYSNQPQHF
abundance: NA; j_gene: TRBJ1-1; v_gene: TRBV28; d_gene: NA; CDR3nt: TGTGCCAGCAGTTTATTACGGATGAACACTGAAGCTTTCTTT; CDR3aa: CASSLLRMNTEAFF
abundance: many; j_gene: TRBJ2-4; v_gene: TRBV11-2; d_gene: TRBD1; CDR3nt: TGTGCCAGCAGCTTATTGAGTGGGGTCTGGACAGGTGACCTAGCCAAAAACATTCAGTACTTC; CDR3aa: CASSLLSGVWTGDLAKNIQYF
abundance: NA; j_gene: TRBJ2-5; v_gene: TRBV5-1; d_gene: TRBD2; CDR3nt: TGCGCCAGCAGCTGGGGAGGGGCTATCCAAGAGACCCAGTACTTC; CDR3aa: CASSWGGAIQETQYF
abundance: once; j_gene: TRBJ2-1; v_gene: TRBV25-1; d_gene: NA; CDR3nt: TGTGCCAGCAGTGAACGTCGAGGTAATGAGCAGTTCTTC; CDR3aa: CASSERRGNEQFF
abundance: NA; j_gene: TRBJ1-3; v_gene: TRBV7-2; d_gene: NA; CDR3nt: TGTGCCAGCAGCTTAGCGGGAGCAGTCTCTGGAAACACCATATATTTT; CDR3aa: CASSLAGAVSGNTIYF
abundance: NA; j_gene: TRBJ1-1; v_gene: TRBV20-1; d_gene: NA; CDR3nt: TGCAGTGCTAGAGTCCCCGCGGAGGTTGCGACTGAAGCTTTCTTT; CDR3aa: CSARVPAEVATEAFF
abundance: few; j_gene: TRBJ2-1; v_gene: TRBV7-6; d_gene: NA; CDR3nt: TGTGCCAGCAGCTCCGGGACCAGGGGAACCACTGAGCAGTTCTTC; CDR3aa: CASSSGTRGTTEQFF
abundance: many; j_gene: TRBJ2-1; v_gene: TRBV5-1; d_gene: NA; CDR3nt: TGCGCCAGCAGCTCCGACTGGACCCTCGGCAATGAGCAGTTCTTC; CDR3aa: CASSSDWTLGNEQFF
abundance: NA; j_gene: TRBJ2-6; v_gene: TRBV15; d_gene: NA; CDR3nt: TGTGCCACCAGCAGAGATCTGATAGGAGCTGGGGCCAACGTCCTGACTTTC; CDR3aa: CATSRDLIGAGANVLTF
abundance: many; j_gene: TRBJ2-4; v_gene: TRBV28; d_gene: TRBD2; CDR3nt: TGTGCCAGCAGTTTATTAGCGGGAGGGAACAAAAACATTCAGTACTTC; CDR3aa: CASSLLAGGNKNIQYF
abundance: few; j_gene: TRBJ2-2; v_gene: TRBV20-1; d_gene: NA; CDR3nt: TGCAGCGCATCTGGACAGGAGGGGTTCACCGGGGAGCTGTTTTTT; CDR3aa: CSASGQEGFTGELFF
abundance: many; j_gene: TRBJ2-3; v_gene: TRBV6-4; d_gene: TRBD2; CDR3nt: TGTGCCAGCAGTGACCAGGGAGGGTCAGATACGCAGTATTTT; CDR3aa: CASSDQGGSDTQYF
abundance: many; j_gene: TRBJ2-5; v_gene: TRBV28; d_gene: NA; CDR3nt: TGTGCCAGCAGTTTATCGGGCGGGGCGCAAGAGACCCAGTACTTC; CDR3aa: CASSLSGGAQETQYF
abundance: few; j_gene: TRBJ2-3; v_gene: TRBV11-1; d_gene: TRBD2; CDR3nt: TGTGCCAGCAGCCACAGCGGGAACGGAGATACGCAGTATTTT; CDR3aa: CASSHSGNGDTQYF
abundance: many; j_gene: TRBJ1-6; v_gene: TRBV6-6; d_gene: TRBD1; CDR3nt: TGTGCCAGCAGTTACTCTAGACAGGGCAAGGGTCCCCTCCACTTT; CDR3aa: CASSYSRQGKGPLHF
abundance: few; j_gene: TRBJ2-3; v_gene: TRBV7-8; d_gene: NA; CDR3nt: TGTGCCAGCAGCTACAGGGACCGCACAGATACGCAGTATTTT; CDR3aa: CASSYRDRTDTQYF
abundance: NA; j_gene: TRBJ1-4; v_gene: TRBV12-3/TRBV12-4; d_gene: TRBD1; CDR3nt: TGTGCCAGCAGTTCTGGGACAGGGGGGACTAATGAAAAACTGTTTTTT; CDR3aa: CASSSGTGGTNEKLFF
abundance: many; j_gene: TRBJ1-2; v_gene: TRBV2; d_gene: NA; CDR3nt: TGTGCCAGCGGCGAATCCGGGGGCCGTGGCTACACCTTC; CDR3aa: CASGESGGRGYTF
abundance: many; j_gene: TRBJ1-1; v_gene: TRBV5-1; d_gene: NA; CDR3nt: TGCGCCAGCAGCTTGTTCGATCTTAACACTGAAGCTTTCTTT; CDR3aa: CASSLFDLNTEAFF
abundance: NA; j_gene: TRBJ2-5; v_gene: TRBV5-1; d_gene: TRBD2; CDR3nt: TGCGCCAGCAGCTTTTTTCCGGGGGAGGGCCAAGAGACCCAGTACTTC; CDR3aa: CASSFFPGEGQETQYF